This T cell receptor beta chain appears in the sequencing data of a study of CXCR3-negative and CXCR3-positive naive CD8 T cells. Study at large: Around 130 million TRB reads in total, about 1.5 +/- 0.3 million per library.

CD45RO-CCR7+CD27+CD95- cells counted as naive CD8+ T cells. cDNA libraries for TRB were generated by 5' RACE incorporating UMI labels. Reprocessing the 5' RACE reads, TCRdb reports a single entry for every CDR3 protein and omits DNA. The sample table sets out roughly 120,000 distinct CDR3 sequences. A note on this clonotype: Antigen: not known.

Study-wide results and caveats: TRB CDR3s were more hydrophobic in CXCR3-positive than in CXCR3-negative naive cells. Similar TRBV-TRBJ usage characterized naive CXCR3-negative and CXCR3-positive cells; memory cells differed. Memory CD8+ cells showed much lower diversity, while both naive subsets were comparably high.

The source is a human donor in good health. Some clones in this sample may be carry-over from other donors' samples. Sequencing input: naive CXCR3+ CD8+ T cells from blood. Subset noted: CD45RO-CCR7+CD27+CD95- naive CD8+ T cells expressing CXCR3 (TNR3+).

The CDR3 sequence: CASSPPGRNQETQYF. The chain couples TRBV9 to TRBJ2-5; the D call of TRBD2 rests on TCRdb alone, since no DNA is present to check it. The CDR3 length is 15 residues. From germline, CDR1 is SGDLS and CDR2 YYNGEE.